These 23 T cell receptor beta chains came from one sample sequenced in a study of cytomegalovirus exposure and HLA in healthy donors. Use of 60 Vbeta and 13 Jbeta primers characterized the PCR. Assay used: immunoSEQ multiplex PCR; TCRdb lists only in-frame clones, some missing. The sample yields about 190,000 clones, over 60% seen once. The sequenced sample consisted of PBMCs. These receptors were obtained from a man under 40 in good health and CMV-seropositive.

The chain carries TRBV4-2 and TRBJ2-7, with D perhaps TRBD1 (6 bases). CDR1 and CDR2 (germline): LGHNA, YNFKEQ. The CDR3 runs 14 residues. V was cut by 4 bases and J by 0 bases, with 10 bases left in between. Here the CDR3 reads CASSPTDSSYEQYF. The CDR3, as DNA: TGTGCCAGCAGCCCCACGGACAGCTCCTACGAGCAGTACTTC.

The chain combines TRBV30 with TRBJ2-5, with D maybe TRBD2 (6 bases). The J call may be in error: the DNA end matches TRBJ2-7 better. The germline gives CDR1 GTSNPN, CDR2 SVGIG (reference sequence). The CDR3 is made up of 12 amino acids. The CDR3 coding sequence is TGTGCCGGTCATAGCGGTCCCTACGAGCAGTACTTC. Encoded protein: CAGHSGPYEQYF.

V gene TRBV5-8 combines with J gene TRBJ2-7, with D possibly TRBD2 on 5 matching bases. Germline V gene data show CDR1 as SGHTS and CDR2 as YDEGEE. Trimming left V 1 base short and J 7 bases short, with 6 bases between. The CDR3 runs 11 residues. In DNA, the CDR3 is TGTGCCAGCAGCTTGCGGGAAGAGCAGTACTTC. It codes for CASSLREEQYF.

This chain uses TRBV2 with TRBJ2-3; TRBD2 might be the D (5 bases). V was pared by 5 bases and J by 3 bases, with 15 bases between. CDR1 and CDR2 (germline): SNHLY, FYNNEI. The CDR3 covers 15 residues. The CDR3 spells CASSRGSPKTDTQYF. The CDR3 DNA is TGTGCCAGCAGTCGGGGATCACCCAAAACAGATACGCAGTATTTT.

A remark on this clone: Germline and junction disagree at one end, which may indicate a read error. The genes are TRBV30 and TRBJ2-7; 8 bases align to TRBD2. The CDR3 sequence is 12 residues long. Germline V gene sequence: CDR1 GTSNPN, CDR2 SVGIG (reference sequence). CDR3 in amino acids: CAWSVLPGTSNF. The DNA of the CDR3 is TGTGCCTGGAGTGTACTCCCCGGGACTAGTAATTTC.

The count of this clone is one. The J gene is TRBJ1-1, the V gene TRBV7-9; tentative D call: TRBD1 (6 bases). Germline V gene sequence: CDR1 SEHNR, CDR2 FQNEAQ (reference sequence). The CDR3 spans 16 residues. The germline V and J ends were trimmed by 4 bases and 1 base, with 16 bases remaining between them. CDR3 in amino acids: CASSSSRTVKNTEAFF. In nucleotides, the CDR3 is TGTGCCAGCAGCTCATCGAGGACAGTAAAGAACACTGAAGCTTTCTTT.

DNA for the CDR3: TGTGCCAGCAGTGAAGCGCCCCAGGCCCAAGGAAACACCATATATTTT. Its translation: CASSEAPQAQGNTIYF. The chain employs TRBV6-1 and TRBJ1-3, with no clear D. Germline loops: CDR1 MNHNS, CDR2 SASEGT. Deletions cut 0 bases from V and 4 bases from J, with 13 bases between. The CDR3 loop spans 16 amino acids.

The J gene is TRBJ2-7, the V gene TRBV2; the D is unclear. CDR1 and CDR2 from the germline V gene are SNHLY and FYNNEI. The CDR3 is 10 residues long. V lost 8 bases and J lost 2, with 4 bases in between. Here the CDR3 DNA reads TGTGCCAGCCCTGCCTACGAGCAGTACTTC. Its translation is CASPAYEQYF.

The genes are TRBV30 and TRBJ1-5; D is uncertain. This CDR3 is 14 amino acids long. Trimming took 0 bases from V and 7 from J, leaving 13 bases between them. Germline V gene lookup returns CDR1 GTSNPN and CDR2 SVGIG (reference sequence). CDR3 nucleotides: TGTGCCTGGAGTGTGGCTTCTCCAATACAGCCCCAGCATTTT. It yields the protein CAWSVASPIQPQHF.

The chain uses TRBV4-3 and TRBJ1-3; D uncertain. The CDR3 loop spans 17 amino acids. Germline loops: CDR1 LGHNA, CDR2 YSLEER. V shed 0 bases and J shed 2 bases, with 14 bases lying between them. CDR3 amino acids: CASSQDLPGRTGNTIYF. CDR3 bases: TGCGCCAGCAGCCAAGATCTTCCAGGAAGGACTGGAAACACCATATATTTT.

This clone has more than one count but fewer than ten. The gene calls are TRBV7-9 and TRBJ1-3, with 10 bases matching TRBD1. Trimming removed 5 bases from V and 4 bases from J; junction bases left unmatched: 14. CDR1 is SEHNR, CDR2 FQNEAQ, per germline (reference sequence). This CDR3 has 18 amino acids. The CDR3 DNA reads TGTGCCAGCAGCCCGGGACAGGGGATTGCTGCCTCAGGAAACACCATATATTTT. The encoded protein is CASSPGQGIAASGNTIYF.

The rearrangement uses TRBV27 and TRBJ1-5; TRBD1 might be the D (5 bases). With 2 bases removed from V and 4 bases from J, the gap between germline ends came to 18 bases. Germline V lookup: CDR1 MNHEY, CDR2 SMNVEV (reference sequence). This CDR3 contains 17 residues. The CDR3 DNA follows: TGTGCCAGCAGTTTACTCGGGGGTGAAGTGGGTAATCAGCCCCAGCATTTT. Its protein product is CASSLLGGEVGNQPQHF.

A single count supports this clone. This chain links TRBV5-4 with TRBJ2-3, with no clear D. The CDR3 totals 12 residues. The germline V and J ends were trimmed by 4 bases and 3 bases, with 6 bases remaining between them. Germline V lookup: CDR1 SGHNT, CDR2 YYREEE (reference sequence). The CDR3 sequence: CASSPGTDTQYF. The DNA for the CDR3 is TGTGCCAGCAGCCCCGGGACAGATACGCAGTATTTT.

The chain is built from TRBV6-6 and TRBJ2-2; 8 positions match TRBD1. V dropped 6 bases and J dropped 2; count of bases not matched to a gene: 5. Germline CDR1 MNHNY, CDR2 SVGAGI (reference sequence). The CDR3 length is 15 residues. The CDR3 DNA follows: TGTGCCAGCAGCTGGGACAGGACAAACACCGGGGAGCTGTTTTTT. Its protein product is CASSWDRTNTGELFF.

This clone was seen once. The J gene is TRBJ2-3, the V gene TRBV11-3, with D unresolved. CDR3 length: 13 residues. Trimming removed 4 bases at V and 0 bases at J, with 5 bases between. Germline CDR1 and CDR2: SGHNT and YENEEA. The CDR3 DNA sequence: TGTGCCAGCAGCTCGTCCAGCACAGATACGCAGTATTTT. Protein product: CASSSSSTDTQYF.

V and J are TRBV18 and TRBJ1-1; D remains unclear. The CDR3 is 15 amino acids. Germline V gene data show CDR1 as KGHSH and CDR2 as LQKENI. The V gene lost 3 bases and the J gene lost 4 bases, with 15 bases spanning the gap. CDR3 nucleotide sequence: TGTGCCAGCTCACCCCCCCCGCCGGGAGGCACTGAAGCTTTCTTT. Amino acid sequence: CASSPPPPGGTEAFF. Complete variable domain (other parts from reference TRBV18 and TRBJ1-1): NAGVMQNPRHLVRRRGQEARLRCSPMKGHSHVYWYRQLPEEGLKFMVYLQKENIIDESGMPKERFSAEFPKEGPSILRIQQVVRGDSAAYFCASSPPPPGGTEAFFGQGTRLTVV.

CDR3 protein: CASSVTLGGAYNEQFF. The DNA for the CDR3 is TGTGCCAGCAGCGTGACCCTGGGGGGAGCTTACAATGAGCAGTTCTTC. The chain uses TRBV9 and TRBJ2-1, with D possibly TRBD2 on 6 matching bases. The length of the CDR3 is 16 residues. Germline loops: CDR1 SGDLS, CDR2 YYNGEE. Trimming shortened V by 2 bases and J by 4 bases, and 16 bases separated the two germline ends.

This clone was observed a few times. The chain combines TRBV28 with TRBJ1-5; 8 bases align to TRBD1. The CDR3 is 14 residues long. Germline V CDR1 and CDR2: MDHEN, SYDVKM. V shed 6 bases and J 4 bases; nucleotides not matched to a gene: 5. DNA of the CDR3: TGTGCCAGCAGACAGGGGGGGACAAATCAGCCCCAGCATTTT. Amino acids: CASRQGGTNQPQHF.

Worth noting for this clone: Additional DNA sequences in this sample encode the identical CDR3. The chain employs TRBV7-9 and TRBJ1-1, with TRBD1 matching 7 bases. The CDR3 extends over 14 amino acids. CDR1 is SEHNR, CDR2 FQNEAQ, per germline (reference sequence). V dropped 3 bases and J dropped 0; count of bases not matched to a gene: 1. Here the CDR3 DNA reads TGTGCCAGCAGCTTGGGACAGCTGAACACTGAAGCTTTCTTT. Translating gives CASSLGQLNTEAFF.

V gene TRBV29-1 combines with J gene TRBJ1-1, with D perhaps TRBD1 (6 bases). This CDR3 region has 12 residues. The germline CDR1 and CDR2 sequences are SQVTM and ANQGSEA. Trimming removed 3 bases from V and 6 bases from J, with 11 bases in between. The CDR3 region is CSVDSQGPEAFF. The CDR3 DNA follows: TGCAGCGTTGACTCACAGGGCCCTGAAGCTTTCTTT.

V is TRBV2 and J is TRBJ1-5; perhaps TRBD1 as D (5 bases). Germline loops: CDR1 SNHLY, CDR2 FYNNEI. The CDR3 has 14 residues. V lost 4 bases and J 3 bases, leaving 10 bases between the germline ends. The CDR3 sequence is CASSVGGDNQPQHF. For the CDR3, the DNA is TGTGCCAGCAGTGTGGGGGGGGACAATCAGCCCCAGCATTTT.

The gene calls are TRBV7-3 and TRBJ2-7, with a possible D match to TRBD1 (5 bases). The ends were cut back, 1 base at V and 4 bases at J, with 11 bases in the middle. This CDR3 is built from 14 residues. Germline V gives CDR1 SGHTA, CDR2 FQGTGA. CDR3: CASSLSYGQYEQYF. In nucleotides, the CDR3 is TGTGCCAGCAGCTTAAGTTACGGACAATACGAGCAGTACTTC.

This sequence joins TRBV27 and TRBJ1-3; 9 positions agree with TRBD1. CDR3 size: 16 residues. With V trimmed by 5 bases and J by 0 bases, 5 bases remained unmatched. Germline loops: CDR1 MNHEY, CDR2 SMNVEV (reference sequence). The CDR3 bases are TGTGCCAGCAGTCCGGGACAGGGAATCTCTGGAAACACCATATATTTT. This codes for CASSPGQGISGNTIYF.